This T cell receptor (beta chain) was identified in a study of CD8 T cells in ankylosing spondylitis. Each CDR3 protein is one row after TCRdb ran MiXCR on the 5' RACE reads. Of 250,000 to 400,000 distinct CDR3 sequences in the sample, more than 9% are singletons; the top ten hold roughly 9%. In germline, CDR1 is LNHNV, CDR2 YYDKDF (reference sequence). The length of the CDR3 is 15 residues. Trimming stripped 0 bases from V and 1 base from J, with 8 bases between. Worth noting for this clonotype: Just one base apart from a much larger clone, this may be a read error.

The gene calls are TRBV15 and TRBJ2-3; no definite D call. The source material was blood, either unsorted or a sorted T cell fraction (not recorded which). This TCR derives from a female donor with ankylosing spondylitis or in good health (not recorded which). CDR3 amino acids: CATSRDLVGTDTQYF. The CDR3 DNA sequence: TGTGCCACCAGCAGAGATCTGGTTGGCACAGATACGCAGTATTTT.